This T cell receptor beta chain appears in the sequencing data of a study of T cells after yellow fever vaccination. Broader study findings: The appearance of a small share of clonotypes in both CD4 and CD8 compartments was observed. Most primary-vaccination clones recurred post-booster (approximately 95% CD4, about 87% CD8).

This clonotype was seen more than once but under ten times. The antigen is not known. In TCRdb, the 5' RACE reads were re-called with MiXCR into one record per CDR3 protein. The profile shows fewer than 650,000 distinct CDR3 sequences, 20% to 25% of them singletons. The CDR3 totals 15 residues. Trimming at V came to 6 bases and at J to 8 bases, leaving 8 bases not matched to a gene. In germline, CDR1 is SGHRS, CDR2 YFSETQ. The sequences come from PBMCs, collected approximately 22 days after the first yellow fever vaccination. The clonotype comes from a man younger than 35 who received the YFV17D yellow fever vaccine. J is TRBJ2-1 and V is TRBV5-1, with 13 nucleotides matching TRBD2. The DNA for the CDR3 is TGCGCCAGCACCCTCGGGACTAGCGGGGTGGATGAGCAGTTCTTC. Protein product: CASTLGTSGVDEQFF.